Listed below are T cell receptor beta chains from one sample, sequenced in a study of blood T cell repertoires in COVID-19. Clones were read by immunoSEQ multiplex PCR, and TCRdb kept only the in-frame ones, dropping some. The data hold 210,000 or so clones, with around nine tenths observed a single time. Specimen: PBMCs or T cells enriched from blood (not recorded which). The source is a woman aged 25 to 45 who had been exposed to COVID-19. CDR3s include the opening cysteine and the closing phenylalanine or tryptophan. D genes are given only for firm matches. Some rows mark clone size as missing; the rest say once, few, many or name a class of expanded clone.

len: 16; d_gene: NA; j_gene: TRBJ2-1; abundance: NA; v_gene: TRBV5-4; CDR3aa: CASSLPSGASYNEQFF; CDR3nt: TGTGCCAGCAGCTTGCCAAGCGGTGCCTCCTACAATGAGCAGTTCTTC
len: 17; d_gene: TRBD2; j_gene: TRBJ2-4; abundance: NA; v_gene: TRBV4-1; CDR3aa: CASSQPTSGRAKNIQYF; CDR3nt: TGCGCCAGCAGCCAGCCGACTAGCGGGAGGGCCAAAAACATTCAGTACTTC
len: 15; d_gene: TRBD1; j_gene: TRBJ2-7; abundance: once; v_gene: TRBV27; CDR3aa: CASSSGTVSSYEQYF; CDR3nt: TGTGCCAGCAGTTCCGGGACAGTCAGCTCCTACGAGCAGTACTTC
len: 14; d_gene: TRBD2; j_gene: TRBJ2-1; abundance: NA; v_gene: TRBV29-1; CDR3aa: CSATSGSSYNEQFF; CDR3nt: TGCAGCGCCACAAGCGGGAGCTCCTACAATGAGCAGTTCTTC
len: 14; d_gene: NA; j_gene: TRBJ1-1; abundance: NA; v_gene: TRBV19; CDR3aa: CASSIVAGNTEAFF; CDR3nt: TGTGCCAGTAGTATAGTTGCGGGAAACACTGAAGCTTTCTTT
len: 15; d_gene: TRBD1; j_gene: TRBJ1-1; abundance: NA; v_gene: TRBV7-9; CDR3aa: CASSLGTGRNTEAFF; CDR3nt: TGTGCCAGCAGCTTAGGGACAGGGCGGAACACTGAAGCTTTCTTT
len: 15; d_gene: NA; j_gene: TRBJ1-3; abundance: NA; v_gene: TRBV10-3; CDR3aa: CAISNPVSSGNTIYF; CDR3nt: TGTGCCATCAGCAATCCAGTGTCCTCTGGAAACACCATATATTTT
len: 12; d_gene: NA; j_gene: TRBJ1-4; abundance: once; v_gene: TRBV5-1; CDR3aa: CASSRPGEKLFF; CDR3nt: TGCGCCAGCAGCCGTCCGGGGGAAAAACTGTTTTTT
len: 15; d_gene: NA; j_gene: TRBJ2-1; abundance: NA; v_gene: TRBV2; CDR3aa: CASSARDWGYNEQFF; CDR3nt: TGTGCCAGCAGTGCCCGGGACTGGGGTTACAATGAGCAGTTCTTC
len: 15; d_gene: NA; j_gene: TRBJ1-1; abundance: NA; v_gene: TRBV2; CDR3aa: CASSQDTVGGREAFF; CDR3nt: TGTGCCAGCAGTCAAGACACAGTGGGTGGGAGAGAAGCTTTCTTT
len: 16; d_gene: TRBD1; j_gene: TRBJ2-2; abundance: NA; v_gene: TRBV18; CDR3aa: CASSPVRGRNTGELFF; CDR3nt: TGTGCCAGCTCACCAGTAAGGGGGCGGAACACCGGGGAGCTGTTTTTT
len: 16; d_gene: TRBD2; j_gene: TRBJ2-1; abundance: NA; v_gene: TRBV2; CDR3aa: CASSDPLGGSTRQQFF; CDR3nt: TGTGCCAGCAGTGACCCACTAGGCGGGAGCACCAGGCAGCAGTTCTTC
len: 17; d_gene: TRBD1; j_gene: TRBJ1-5; abundance: NA; v_gene: TRBV30; CDR3aa: CAWTSGTGQVTNQPQHF; CDR3nt: TGTGCCTGGACCTCCGGAACTGGACAGGTGACAAATCAGCCCCAGCATTTT
len: 15; d_gene: NA; j_gene: TRBJ2-2; abundance: few; v_gene: TRBV3-1/TRBV3-2; CDR3aa: CASSRREGNTGELFF; CDR3nt: TGTGCCAGCAGCCGAAGAGAGGGTAACACCGGGGAGCTGTTTTTT
len: 18; d_gene: TRBD1; j_gene: TRBJ1-2; abundance: few; v_gene: TRBV10-1; CDR3aa: CASSRYPLYHDRGYGYTF; CDR3nt: TGCGCCAGCAGTCGATACCCGCTTTATCACGACAGGGGTTATGGCTACACCTTC
len: 16; d_gene: TRBD1; j_gene: TRBJ1-5; abundance: NA; v_gene: TRBV7-2; CDR3aa: CASSARDRFSNQPQHF; CDR3nt: TGTGCCAGCAGCGCCAGGGACAGGTTTAGCAATCAGCCCCAGCATTTT
len: 17; d_gene: NA; j_gene: TRBJ2-5; abundance: NA; v_gene: TRBV4-1; CDR3aa: CASSQALRSGIQETQYF; CDR3nt: TGCGCCAGCAGCCAAGCTTTAAGATCGGGGATCCAAGAGACCCAGTACTTC